One sample yielded the 17 T cell receptor beta chains listed below, sequenced in a study of cytomegalovirus exposure and HLA in healthy donors. With 60 Vbeta and 13 Jbeta primers, the PCR was carried out. TCRdb keeps only in-frame clones here, not all; method: immunoSEQ multiplex PCR. Here the sample spans approximately 50,000 clones, 83% being singletons. The sequencing sample was made of PBMCs. These receptors were collected from a young man in good health and CMV-seronegative.

This clone has a handful of counts. The chain employs TRBV5-1 and TRBJ1-1, with 7 bases matching TRBD1. Germline V gene sequence: CDR1 SGHRS, CDR2 YFSETQ. Germline trimming cut 5 bases from V and 5 bases from J; bases unmatched to any gene: 6. CDR3 length: 13 residues. The CDR3 loop is CASRLGQVTEAFF. CDR3 in DNA: TGCGCCAGCAGGCTAGGACAGGTTACTGAAGCTTTCTTT.

J is TRBJ2-7 and V is TRBV7-9, with 8 bases identical to TRBD1. The germline V gene has CDR1 SEHNR and CDR2 FQNEAQ (reference sequence). V lost 4 bases to trimming and J lost 7 bases; unmatched junction nucleotides: 12. This CDR3 is built from 15 residues. The CDR3 region has the DNA TGTGCCAGCAGCTCGACAGGGGCTCGAGGAAAGGAGCAGTACTTC. Its translation: CASSSTGARGKEQYF.

The chain employs TRBV7-3 and TRBJ2-3; 7 nucleotides align to TRBD1. The CDR3 extends over 14 amino acids. V lost 0 bases and J lost 6; bases outside the gene matches: 3. The germline V gene has CDR1 SGHTA and CDR2 FQGTGA. CDR3 in amino acids: CASSLTQGVDTQYF. The CDR3 DNA reads TGTGCCAGCAGCTTAACGCAGGGGGTTGATACGCAGTATTTT.

The V call is TRBV9, the J call TRBJ1-1; tentative D call: TRBD1 (5 bases). V was clipped by 2 bases and J by 4 bases, with 15 bases between them. Germline V gene sequence: CDR1 SGDLS, CDR2 YYNGEE. The CDR3 extends over 15 amino acids. The chain's CDR3 is CASSVSERGGTEAFF. The CDR3 coding sequence is TGTGCCAGCAGCGTCAGTGAAAGGGGAGGCACTGAAGCTTTCTTT. The whole variable domain, filled in from reference TRBV9 and TRBJ1-1, reads DSGVTQTPKHLITATGQRVTLRCSPRSGDLSVYWYQQSLDQGLQFLIQYYNGEERAKGNILERFSAQQFPDLHSELNLSSLELGDSALYFCASSVSERGGTEAFFGQGTRLTVV.

J is TRBJ2-7 and V is TRBV7-3; no clear D. CDR1 and CDR2 (germline): SGHTA, FQGTGA. V was shortened by 5 bases and J by 0 bases, with 11 bases between the two germline ends. The CDR3 runs 14 residues. The CDR3 reads CASSPTADSYEQYF. The CDR3 DNA reads as TGTGCCAGCAGCCCCACAGCCGACTCCTACGAGCAGTACTTC.

This clone has only one observation. The chain is built from TRBV5-4 and TRBJ2-7; 7 bases map to TRBD2. J gave up 2 bases and V 4 bases, and 6 bases lay outside the gene matches. This CDR3 has 14 residues. The germline gives CDR1 SGHNT, CDR2 YYREEE (reference sequence). CDR3 DNA sequence: TGTGCCAGCAGCCCCGGACTAGTCCCCTACGAGCAGTACTTC. It specifies CASSPGLVPYEQYF.

The chain links TRBV9 to TRBJ2-4, with D possibly TRBD2 on 7 matching bases. Trimming pared 0 bases from V and 0 bases from J, leaving 22 bases between. CDR1 is SGDLS, CDR2 YYNGEE, per germline. The CDR3 consists of 20 residues. The CDR3 loop reads CASSVGGGESRELAKNIQYF. The DNA of the CDR3 is TGTGCCAGCAGCGTAGGGGGGGGCGAATCGCGGGAACTAGCCAAAAACATTCAGTACTTC.

A word on this clone: Germline is not matched at one junction end, which may reflect a read error. The rearrangement links TRBV9 to TRBJ1-2; 7 nucleotides align to TRBD1. CDR1 SGDLS and CDR2 YYNGEE come from the germline V gene. This CDR3 has 12 amino acids. The chain's CDR3 is CASSSTGYGQAF. For the CDR3, the DNA is TGTGCCAGCAGCTCAACTGGCTATGGACAGGCCTTC. The whole variable domain, filled in from reference TRBV9 and TRBJ1-2, reads DSGVTQTPKHLITATGQRVTLRCSPRSGDLSVYWYQQSLDQGLQFLIQYYNGEERAKGNILERFSAQQFPDLHSELNLSSLELGDSALYFCASSSTGYGQAFGSGTRLTVV.

The genes are TRBV7-9 and TRBJ2-7; D uncertain. This CDR3 has 14 amino acids. The germline CDR1 and CDR2 sequences are SEHNR and FQNEAQ (reference sequence). Trimming shortened V by 5 bases and J by 5 bases, and 16 bases separated the two germline ends. The CDR3 DNA reads as TGTGCCAGCAGCGCCCCGAACAGTCTCCACGAGCAGTACTTC. Residues: CASSAPNSLHEQYF.

The chain recombines TRBV27 with TRBJ2-7, with TRBD1 matching 8 bases. This CDR3 has 14 residues. After removal of 5 bases from V and 2 bases from J, the junction contained 5 bases not matched to a gene. Germline CDR1 is MNHEY and CDR2 is SMNVEV (reference sequence). The CDR3 sequence is CASSPGTGPYEQYF. The DNA of the CDR3 is TGTGCCAGCAGTCCCGGGACAGGCCCCTACGAGCAGTACTTC.

The V gene is TRBV7-9, the J gene TRBJ2-5, with TRBD2 matching over 7 bases. V shed 1 base and J 3 bases; nucleotides not matched to a gene: 2. Germline values: CDR1 SEHNR, CDR2 FQNEAQ (reference sequence). CDR3 length: 14 amino acids. CDR3 sequence: CASSLEGGEETQYF. The CDR3 DNA reads TGTGCCAGCAGCTTAGAGGGAGGGGAAGAGACCCAGTACTTC. The full variable domain, in which reference TRBV7-9 and TRBJ2-5 provide the parts outside the CDR3, is DTGVSQNPRHKITKRGQNVTFRCDPISEHNRLYWYRQTLGQGPEFLTYFQNEAQLEKSRLLSDRFSAERPKGSFSTLEIQRTEQGDSAMYLCASSLEGGEETQYFGPGTRLLVL.

This clone was counted between two and nine times. This CDR3 is CASSELVQPQHF. The CDR3 nucleotides read TGTGCCAGCAGTGAATTAGTTCAGCCCCAGCATTTT. V gene TRBV6-1 combines with J gene TRBJ1-5; D uncertain. Looked up from germline, CDR1 is MNHNS and CDR2 is SASEGT. The CDR3 has 12 residues. V lost 2 bases and J lost 6, with 5 bases in between.

This clone occurred a few times. This sequence joins TRBV5-1 and TRBJ1-6, with D maybe TRBD1 (5 bases). Germline CDR1 and CDR2: SGHRS and YFSETQ. V was pared by 4 bases and J by 10 bases, with 18 bases between. The CDR3 is 15 amino acids. Here the CDR3 DNA reads TGCGCCAGCAGCAGTGGGGACCTGGGGGGATCACCCCTCCACTTT. Amino acids: CASSSGDLGGSPLHF.

The V gene is TRBV4-3, the J gene TRBJ2-5; the match to TRBD1 covers 12 bases. This CDR3 region has 15 residues. V lost 3 bases and J lost 4; bases outside the gene matches: 3. Germline assignment: CDR1 LGHNA and CDR2 YSLEER. CDR3 sequence: CASSQGQGAGETQYF. CDR3 bases: TGCGCCAGCAGCCAGGGACAGGGGGCCGGAGAGACCCAGTACTTC.

V usage is TRBV2 and J usage is TRBJ2-3; D unclear. With 5 bases removed from V and 1 base from J, the gap between germline ends came to 13 bases. Germline CDR1 reads SNHLY; CDR2 reads FYNNEI. The length of the CDR3 is 15 residues. CDR3 bases: TGTGCCAGCAGTAAGAGTAGTCGGGGCACAGATACGCAGTATTTT. It specifies CASSKSSRGTDTQYF.

The chain uses TRBV6-5 and TRBJ1-2; D is perhaps TRBD1 (5 bases). The CDR3 spans 15 residues. Trimming stripped 2 bases from V and 9 bases from J, with 19 bases between. Germline CDR1 is MNHEY and CDR2 is SVGAGI. CDR3: CASSYEGEGAMRYTF. CDR3 coding DNA: TGTGCCAGCAGTTACGAAGGGGAGGGCGCTATGCGCTACACCTTC.

The J gene is TRBJ1-1, the V gene TRBV5-1; 8 nucleotides match TRBD1. Per germline, CDR1 SGHRS and CDR2 YFSETQ. This CDR3 is built from 16 residues. V lost 4 bases, J lost 1 base, and 9 bases stayed unmatched. The CDR3 region has the DNA TGCGCCAGCAGCGAGCCAGGGGGCGCGGGGAACACTGAAGCTTTCTTT. Its translation is CASSEPGGAGNTEAFF.